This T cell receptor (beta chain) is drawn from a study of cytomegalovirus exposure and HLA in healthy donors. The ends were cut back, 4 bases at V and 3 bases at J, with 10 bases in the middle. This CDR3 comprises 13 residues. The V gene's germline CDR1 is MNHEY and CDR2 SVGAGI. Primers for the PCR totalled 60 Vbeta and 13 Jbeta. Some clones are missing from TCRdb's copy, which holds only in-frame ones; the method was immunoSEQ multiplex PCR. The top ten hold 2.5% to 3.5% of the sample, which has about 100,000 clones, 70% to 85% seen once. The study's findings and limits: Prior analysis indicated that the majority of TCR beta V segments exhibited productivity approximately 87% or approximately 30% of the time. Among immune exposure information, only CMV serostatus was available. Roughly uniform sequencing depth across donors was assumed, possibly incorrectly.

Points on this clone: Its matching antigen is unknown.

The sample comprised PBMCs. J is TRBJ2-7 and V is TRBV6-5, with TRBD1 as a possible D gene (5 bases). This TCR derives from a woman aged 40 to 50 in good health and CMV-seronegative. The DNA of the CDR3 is TGTGCCAGCAGTTCGGACAAGTTCTACGAGCAGTACTTC. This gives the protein CASSSDKFYEQYF.